The clone carrying this T cell receptor (beta chain) turned up a few times. The CDR3 length is 14 residues. V gave up 3 bases and J gave up 2 bases, with 11 bases separating them. The authors extracted at least 6 micrograms of total RNA per sample. This record belongs to a study of blood T cells in healthy people across ages. Alongside a J-beta primer mix, a sample-barcoded 5' primer served in a second PCR lasting roughly 6 to 11 cycles. No fewer than 3 million CDR3-containing paired-end reads came from each sample. One entry per CDR3 protein, called by TCRdb with MiXCR from the 5' RACE reads. The data hold more than 650,000 distinct CDR3 sequences, with 22% observed a single time.

Sequencing used blood. The receptor comes from a man in his 70s in good health. This chain joins TRBV12-3 or TRBV12-4 and TRBJ2-7, with D maybe TRBD1 (5 bases). The CDR3 DNA sequence: TGTGCCAGCAGTTTCCTGGCACAGGCCTACGAGCAGTACTTC. Its translation: CASSFLAQAYEQYF.